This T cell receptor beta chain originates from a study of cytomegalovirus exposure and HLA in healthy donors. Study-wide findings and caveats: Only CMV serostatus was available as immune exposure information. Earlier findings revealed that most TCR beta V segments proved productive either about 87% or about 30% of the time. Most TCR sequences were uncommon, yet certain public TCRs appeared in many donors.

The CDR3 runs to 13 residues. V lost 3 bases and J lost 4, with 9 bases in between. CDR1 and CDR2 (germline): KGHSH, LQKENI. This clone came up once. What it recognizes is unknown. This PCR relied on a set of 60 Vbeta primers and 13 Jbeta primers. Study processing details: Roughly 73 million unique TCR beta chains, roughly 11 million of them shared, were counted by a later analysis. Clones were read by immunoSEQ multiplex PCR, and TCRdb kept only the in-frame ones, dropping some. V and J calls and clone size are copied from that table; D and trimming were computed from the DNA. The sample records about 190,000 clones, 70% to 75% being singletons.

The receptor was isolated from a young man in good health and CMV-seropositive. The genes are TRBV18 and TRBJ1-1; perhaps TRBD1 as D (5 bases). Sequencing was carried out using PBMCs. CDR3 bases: TGTGCCAGCTCACCCGACGGGGGCACTGAAGCTTTCTTT. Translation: CASSPDGGTEAFF.